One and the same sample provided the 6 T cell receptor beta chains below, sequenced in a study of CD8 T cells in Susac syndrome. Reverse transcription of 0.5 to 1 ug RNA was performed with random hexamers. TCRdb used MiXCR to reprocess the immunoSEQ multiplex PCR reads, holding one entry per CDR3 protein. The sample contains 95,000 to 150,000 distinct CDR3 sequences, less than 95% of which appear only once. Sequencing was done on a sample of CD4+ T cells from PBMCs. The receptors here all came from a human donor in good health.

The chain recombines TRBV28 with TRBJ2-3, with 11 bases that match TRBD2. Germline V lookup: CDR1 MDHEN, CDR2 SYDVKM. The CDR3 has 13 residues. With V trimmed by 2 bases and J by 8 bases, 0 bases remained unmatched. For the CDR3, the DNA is TGTGCCAGCAGTTTACTAGCGGGAGGTACGCAGTATTTT. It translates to CASSLLAGGTQYF.

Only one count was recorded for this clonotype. CDR3 protein: CASTPARGRERETQYF. DNA for the CDR3: TGTGCCAGCACCCCCGCCCGGGGGCGGGAGAGAGAGACCCAGTACTTC. V is TRBV3-1 and J is TRBJ2-5, with a tentative D call TRBD2 (7 bases). CDR3 size: 16 residues. Germline V lookup: CDR1 LGHDT, CDR2 YNNKEL (reference sequence). Trimming left V 7 bases short and J 4 bases short, with 22 bases between.

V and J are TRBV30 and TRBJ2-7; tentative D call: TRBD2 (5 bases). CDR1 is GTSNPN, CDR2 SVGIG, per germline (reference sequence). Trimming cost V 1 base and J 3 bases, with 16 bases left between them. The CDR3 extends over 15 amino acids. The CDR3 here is CAWSGGPAGYYEQYF. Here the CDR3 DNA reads TGTGCCTGGAGTGGTGGCCCGGCGGGTTACTACGAGCAGTACTTC.

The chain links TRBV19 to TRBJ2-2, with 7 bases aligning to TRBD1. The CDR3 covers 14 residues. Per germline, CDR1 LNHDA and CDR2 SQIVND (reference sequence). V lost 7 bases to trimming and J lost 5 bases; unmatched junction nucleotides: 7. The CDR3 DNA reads TGTGCCAGTATGTCGACAGGGTGGACCGGGGAGCTGTTTTTT. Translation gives CASMSTGWTGELFF.

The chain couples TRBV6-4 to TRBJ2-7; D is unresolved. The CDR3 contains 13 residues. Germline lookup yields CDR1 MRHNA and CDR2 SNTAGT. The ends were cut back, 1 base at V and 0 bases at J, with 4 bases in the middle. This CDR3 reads CASSDWSSYEQYF. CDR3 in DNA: TGTGCCAGCAGTGACTGGAGCTCCTACGAGCAGTACTTC.

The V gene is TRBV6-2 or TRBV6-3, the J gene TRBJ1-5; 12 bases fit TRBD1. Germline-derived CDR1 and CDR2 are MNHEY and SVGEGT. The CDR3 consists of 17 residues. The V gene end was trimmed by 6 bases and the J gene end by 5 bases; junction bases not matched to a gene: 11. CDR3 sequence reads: CASSLPQGQGAHQPQHF. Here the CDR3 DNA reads TGTGCCAGCAGCCTACCCCAGGGACAGGGGGCTCATCAGCCCCAGCATTTT.